These 10 T cell receptor beta chains originate from one sample sequenced in a study of blood T cell repertoires in COVID-19. TCRdb's table, derived via immunoSEQ multiplex PCR, lists solely in-frame clones and lacks some. The sample carries approximately 480,000 clones, approximately 92% recorded once. Sequenced material: peripheral blood. Every receptor here comes from a man aged 18 to 30 with COVID-19, enrolled during active disease.

The CDR3: CASSGPGQEAYNEQFF. CDR3 DNA sequence: TGTGCCAGCAGTGGGCCGGGACAGGAGGCCTACAATGAGCAGTTCTTC. The chain combines TRBV2 with TRBJ2-1; 8 bases line up with TRBD1. This CDR3 has 16 amino acids. The trim removed 4 bases at V and 2 bases at J, leaving 7 bases unmatched. Germline V gives CDR1 SNHLY, CDR2 FYNNEI.

This sequence joins TRBV27 and TRBJ1-1, with 7 bases that match TRBD1. This CDR3 contains 15 residues. V dropped 4 bases and J dropped 1; count of bases not matched to a gene: 6. Germline assignment: CDR1 MNHEY and CDR2 SMNVEV (reference sequence). CDR3 in amino acids: CASSSYRGENTEAFF. In DNA, the CDR3 is TGTGCCAGCAGTTCCTACAGGGGCGAGAACACTGAAGCTTTCTTT.

V gene TRBV11-2 combines with J gene TRBJ1-1, with TRBD1 identical over 10 bases. The CDR3 covers 14 residues. Germline V lookup: CDR1 SGHAT, CDR2 FQNNGV. V lost 5 bases and J lost 5; bases outside the gene matches: 5. The CDR3 DNA reads as TGTGCCAGCAGCAAAGACAGGGGGCAGACTGAAGCTTTCTTT. It specifies CASSKDRGQTEAFF.

This clone was counted a few times. The chain uses TRBV6-1 and TRBJ2-2; TRBD2 agrees at 11 bases. V dropped 1 base and J dropped 1; count of bases not matched to a gene: 5. CDR1 and CDR2 (germline): MNHNS, SASEGT. The CDR3 totals 18 residues. This chain's CDR3 is CASSEEASGGMNTGELFF. DNA of the CDR3: TGTGCCAGCAGTGAAGAGGCTAGCGGGGGGATGAACACCGGGGAGCTGTTTTTT.

This clone appeared a single time. The chain links TRBV3-1 (or the pseudogene TRBV3-2) to TRBJ2-3; 9 nucleotides agree with TRBD1. J gave up 4 bases and V 3 bases, and 5 bases lay outside the gene matches. CDR3 length: 15 residues. Germline loops: CDR1 LGHDT, CDR2 YNNKEL (reference sequence). The CDR3 nucleotides are TGTGCCAGCAGCCATCCCACAGGGGGCGCAGATACGCAGTATTTT. Translated, it gives CASSHPTGGADTQYF.

This chain connects TRBV15 to TRBJ2-2; tentative D call: TRBD1 (6 bases). CDR1 and CDR2 (germline): LNHNV, YYDKDF (reference sequence). V gave up 3 bases and J gave up 2 bases, with 16 bases separating them. The CDR3 is made up of 17 amino acids. The CDR3 spells CATSRDSGHYNTGELFF. CDR3 in DNA: TGTGCCACCAGCAGGGATTCGGGACACTATAACACCGGGGAGCTGTTTTTT.

The chain couples TRBV18 to TRBJ2-4; 7 positions agree with TRBD1. Per the germline V gene, CDR1 is KGHSH and CDR2 is LQKENI. V lost 5 bases and J lost 2; bases outside the gene matches: 3. The CDR3 extends over 14 amino acids. The CDR3 DNA reads TGTGCCAGCTCAGCACAGGGGTCCAAAAACATTCAGTACTTC. This translates into CASSAQGSKNIQYF.

The rearrangement uses TRBV18 and TRBJ2-1; no clear D. V lost 3 bases and J 5 bases, leaving 17 bases between the germline ends. The CDR3 contains 16 residues. Germline CDR1 is KGHSH and CDR2 is LQKENI. The DNA for the CDR3 is TGTGCCAGCTCACCGAATCATCTAACGCGCAACAATGAGCAGTTCTTC. It codes for CASSPNHLTRNNEQFF.

This sequence joins TRBV4-2 and TRBJ2-1, with 10 nucleotides matching TRBD2. Germline V gives CDR1 LGHNA, CDR2 YNFKEQ. The V gene end was trimmed by 0 bases and the J gene end by 9 bases; junction bases not matched to a gene: 8. This CDR3 is 16 amino acids long. The CDR3 sequence is CASSQDLSGRAVEQFF. For the CDR3, the DNA is TGTGCCAGCAGCCAAGATCTAAGCGGGAGGGCCGTTGAGCAGTTCTTC.

This rearrangement joins TRBV24-1 to TRBJ2-3; unclear D gene. Germline V CDR1 and CDR2: KGHDR, SFDVKD. V lost 5 bases and J 0 bases, leaving 11 bases between the germline ends. CDR3 size: 15 residues. The DNA of the CDR3 is TGTGCCACCAGTGCGAGGTTCTCTAGCACAGATACGCAGTATTTT. Translated: CATSARFSSTDTQYF.